Described below is a single TCR beta chain sequence and its context. What it binds is unknown. The data derive from a study of PD-1 blockade in classical Hodgkin lymphoma. Overall study results and limits: The diversity seen at baseline in complete responders resembled that of newly diagnosed patients.

Using immunoSEQ multiplex PCR, the repertoire was profiled, and TCRdb retains in-frame clones only, with some absent. The table includes over 70,000 clones, around 90% detected once. V trimming: 3 bases; J trimming: 1 base; junction bases outside the gene matches: 5. Germline loops: CDR1 MNHNS, CDR2 SASEGT. The CDR3 runs 15 residues. All patients experienced relapse after autologous stem cell transplantation, and brentuximab vedotin exposure was variable. Patients showed best responses of complete response, partial response or progressive disease. Specimen: peripheral blood mononuclear cells (PBMCs), collected at baseline. The sequence was collected from a human donor with classical Hodgkin lymphoma. The rearrangement joins TRBV6-1 to TRBJ2-5; TRBD2 aligns across 7 bases. The CDR3 bases are TGTGCCAGCAGTGAGGTGGCGGGAGCCCAAGAGACCCAGTACTTC. The encoded protein is CASSEVAGAQETQYF.